The 15 T cell receptor beta chains below were found in one sample sequenced in a study of patients and donors after allogeneic stem cell transplantation. TCRdb analysed the RT-PCR reads with MiXCR anew, one entry per CDR3 protein. The profile shows 920,000 or so distinct CDR3 sequences, approximately 18% of them singletons. Sequenced sample: blood, either unsorted or a sorted T cell fraction (not recorded which). The receptors were gathered from a human donor who was either an allogeneic HSCT recipient or a stem cell or donor lymphocyte infusion donor (not recorded which). It is not recorded whose cells these are; they may come from a transplant donor.

The chain uses TRBV12-3 or TRBV12-4 and TRBJ2-7; 9 bases line up with TRBD1. After removal of 8 bases from V and 2 bases from J, the junction contained 7 bases not matched to a gene. This CDR3 spans 14 amino acids. The CDR3 DNA follows: TGTGCCAGCGGACAGGGGTGGGGAACCTACGAGCAGTACTTC. Translated: CASGQGWGTYEQYF.

The chain has TRBV20-1 and TRBJ2-1; TRBD2 aligns across 14 bases. The germline V gene encodes CDR1 DFQATT and CDR2 SNEGSKA (reference sequence). J gave up 13 bases and V 5 bases, and 4 bases lay outside the gene matches. This CDR3 is built from 12 residues. CDR3 amino acids: CSAQTSGRVQFF. CDR3 nucleotide sequence: TGCAGTGCTCAGACTAGCGGGAGGGTCCAGTTCTTC.

The rearrangement links TRBV25-1 to TRBJ2-5; D is possibly TRBD1 (5 bases). Germline V gives CDR1 MGHDK, CDR2 SYGVNS. V lost 2 bases and J 2 bases, leaving 9 bases between the germline ends. The CDR3 length is 14 residues. The CDR3 DNA is TGTGCCAGCAGTGAAGCAGGGAAACAAGAGACCCAGTACTTC. This encodes CASSEAGKQETQYF. The full variable domain, in which reference TRBV25-1 and TRBJ2-5 provide the parts outside the CDR3, is EADIYQTPRYLVIGTGKKITLECSQTMGHDKMYWYQQDPGMELHLIHYSYGVNSTEKGDLSSESTVSRIRTEHFPLTLESARPSHTSQYLCASSEAGKQETQYFGPGTRLLVL.

The CDR3 coding sequence is TGTGCCACCTGGGAACAGACCAAAAACATTCAGTACTTC. Translating it yields CATWEQTKNIQYF. The rearrangement joins TRBV7-9 to TRBJ2-4; D not resolved. Germline V gene sequence: CDR1 SEHNR, CDR2 FQNEAQ (reference sequence). Trimming took 10 bases from V and 2 from J, leaving 12 bases between them. The CDR3 contains 13 residues.

This clonotype has only a few counts. The chain is built from TRBV6-1 and TRBJ1-1; D might be TRBD1 (6 bases). Looked up from germline, CDR1 is MNHNS and CDR2 is SASEGT. The length of the CDR3 is 15 residues. DNA for the CDR3: TGTACGGCCACCCGGGGGGCCGTCGTGAACACTGAAGCTTTCTTT. The encoded protein is CTATRGAVVNTEAFF.

J is TRBJ2-1 and V is TRBV12-5; D is unclear. There are 10 residues in the CDR3. Germline V CDR1 and CDR2: LGHNT, FRNRAP. Trimming shortened V by 6 bases and J by 6 bases, and 3 bases separated the two germline ends. The CDR3 here is CASGINEQFF. CDR3 nucleotides: TGTGCTAGTGGCATCAATGAGCAGTTCTTC.

This rearrangement joins TRBV4-2 to TRBJ1-2; D is uncertain. The V end lost 1 base, the J end lost 13 bases, and 16 bases lay between the germline ends. The CDR3 has 13 residues. Germline CDR1 reads LGHNA; CDR2 reads YNFKEQ. As DNA, the CDR3 is TGTGCCAGCAGCCAAGGGACGGAGACGGAGGCCACCTTC. Protein product: CASSQGTETEATF.

This clonotype was detected a few times. The chain recombines TRBV5-6 with TRBJ1-2; TRBD1 is a possible D gene (6 bases). The V end was cut by 4 bases, the J end by 4 bases, with 17 bases between. Germline V gene data show CDR1 as SGHDT and CDR2 as YYEEEE. This CDR3 region has 15 residues. The CDR3 nucleotides are TGTGCCAGCAGCGGCGGGGACACCCTCCGCTATGGCTACACCTTC. Translating it yields CASSGGDTLRYGYTF.

This clonotype has just a few counts. The chain carries TRBV6-5 and TRBJ1-1; TRBD1 matches 7 bases. Germline CDR1 and CDR2: MNHEY and SVGAGI. The CDR3 runs to 14 residues. Germline trimming cut 2 bases from V and 3 bases from J; bases unmatched to any gene: 3. The CDR3 is CASSYATGDTEAFF. The CDR3 coding sequence is TGTGCCAGCAGTTACGCCACAGGGGACACTGAAGCTTTCTTT.

J is TRBJ1-5 and V is TRBV19; D gene uncertain. CDR1 and CDR2 from the germline V gene are LNHDA and SQIVND (reference sequence). The CDR3 is 14 amino acids. Deletions cut 1 base from V and 0 bases from J, with 4 bases between. This CDR3 reads CASSIGPSNQPQHF. CDR3 sequence (DNA): TGTGCCAGTAGTATAGGTCCTAGCAATCAGCCCCAGCATTTT.

This clonotype was observed a few times. The J gene is TRBJ2-1, the V gene TRBV7-9; D is uncertain. V lost 5 bases, J lost 5 bases, and 13 bases lay in between. CDR1 and CDR2 (germline): SEHNR, FQNEAQ (reference sequence). The CDR3 runs 14 residues. The CDR3 loop is CASSPGLQDNEQFF. The DNA for the CDR3 is TGTGCCAGCAGCCCCGGGCTCCAGGACAATGAGCAGTTCTTC.

The J gene is TRBJ2-7, the V gene TRBV6-1; TRBD1 aligns across 8 bases. CDR3 length: 15 amino acids. J lost 5 bases, V lost 6 bases, and 12 bases had no gene match. CDR1 is MNHNS and CDR2 is SASEGT in the germline V gene. The DNA for the CDR3 is TGTGCCAGCAGCGACCTGGGACAGGTGGCTCACGAGCAGTACTTC. Amino acid sequence: CASSDLGQVAHEQYF.

This clonotype was counted a few times. The genes are TRBV9 and TRBJ2-1, with 12 bases fitting TRBD2. This CDR3 has 15 residues. In germline, CDR1 is SGDLS, CDR2 YYNGEE. Trimming cost V 6 bases and J 5 bases; bases outside gene matches: 6. CDR3 DNA: TGTGCCAGCACAACACTAGCGGGAGGAAACAATGAGCAGTTCTTC. Translating it yields CASTTLAGGNNEQFF.

The CDR3: CAINDGQSSYTGELFF. CDR3 bases: TGTGCCATCAACGATGGACAGTCCTCGTACACCGGGGAGCTGTTTTTT. The chain is built from TRBV10-3 and TRBJ2-2; maybe TRBD1 (6 bases). The CDR3 length is 16 residues. Trimming cost V 7 bases and J 3 bases, with 18 bases left between them. Looked up from germline, CDR1 is ENHRY and CDR2 is SYGVKD.

V is TRBV2 and J is TRBJ2-3; TRBD2 agrees at 9 bases. CDR3 length: 13 amino acids. Per germline, CDR1 SNHLY and CDR2 FYNNEI. V gave up 6 bases and J gave up 4 bases; unmatched junction bases: 2. CDR3 nucleotide sequence: TGTGCCAGCAGGACTAGCGGCCCAGATACGCAGTATTTT. Its translation: CASRTSGPDTQYF.